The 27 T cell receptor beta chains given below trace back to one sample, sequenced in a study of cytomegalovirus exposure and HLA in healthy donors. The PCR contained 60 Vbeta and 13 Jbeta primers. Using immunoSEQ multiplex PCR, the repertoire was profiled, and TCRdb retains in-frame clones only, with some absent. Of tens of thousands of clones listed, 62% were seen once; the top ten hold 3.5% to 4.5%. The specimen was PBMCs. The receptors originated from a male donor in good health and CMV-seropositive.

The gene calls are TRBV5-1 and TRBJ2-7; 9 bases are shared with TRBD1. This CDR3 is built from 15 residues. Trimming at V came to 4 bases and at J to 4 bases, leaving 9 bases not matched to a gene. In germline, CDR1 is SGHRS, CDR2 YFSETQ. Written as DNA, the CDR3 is TGCGCCAGCAGCGATCCGGGACAGGGAAGATACGAGCAGTACTTC. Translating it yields CASSDPGQGRYEQYF.

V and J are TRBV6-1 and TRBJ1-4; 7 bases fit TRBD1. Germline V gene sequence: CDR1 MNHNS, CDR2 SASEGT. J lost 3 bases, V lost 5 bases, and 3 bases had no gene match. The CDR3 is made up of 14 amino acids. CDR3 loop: CASSLTGSNEKLFF. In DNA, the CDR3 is TGTGCCAGCAGTCTGACAGGGTCTAATGAAAAACTGTTTTTT.

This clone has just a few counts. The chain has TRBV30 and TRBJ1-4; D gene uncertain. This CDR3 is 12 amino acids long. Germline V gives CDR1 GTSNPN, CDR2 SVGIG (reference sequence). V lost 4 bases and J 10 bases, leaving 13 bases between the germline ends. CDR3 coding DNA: TGTGCCTGGATGGTAACCGCAGGAAAACTGTTTTTT. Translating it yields CAWMVTAGKLFF.

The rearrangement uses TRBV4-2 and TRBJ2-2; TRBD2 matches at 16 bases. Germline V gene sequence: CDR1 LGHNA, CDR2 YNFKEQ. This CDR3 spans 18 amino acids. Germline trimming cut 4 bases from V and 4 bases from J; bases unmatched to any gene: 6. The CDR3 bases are TGTGCCAGCAGCCGGGGGACTAGCGGGAGGGATGGCACCGGGGAGCTGTTTTTT. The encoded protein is CASSRGTSGRDGTGELFF.

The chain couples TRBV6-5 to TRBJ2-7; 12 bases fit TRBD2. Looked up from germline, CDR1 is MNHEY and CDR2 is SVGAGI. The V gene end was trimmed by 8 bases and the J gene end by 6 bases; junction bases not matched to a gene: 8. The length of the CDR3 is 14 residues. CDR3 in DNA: TGTGCCAGCGGACTAGCGGGAACCCCCGGCGAGCAGTACTTC. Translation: CASGLAGTPGEQYF.

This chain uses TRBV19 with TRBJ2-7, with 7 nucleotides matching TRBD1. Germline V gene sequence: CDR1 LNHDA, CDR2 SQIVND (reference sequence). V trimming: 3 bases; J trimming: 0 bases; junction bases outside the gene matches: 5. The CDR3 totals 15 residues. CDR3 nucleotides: TGTGCCAGTAGTATCCGGGACAGCCTCTCCTACGAGCAGTACTTC. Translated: CASSIRDSLSYEQYF.

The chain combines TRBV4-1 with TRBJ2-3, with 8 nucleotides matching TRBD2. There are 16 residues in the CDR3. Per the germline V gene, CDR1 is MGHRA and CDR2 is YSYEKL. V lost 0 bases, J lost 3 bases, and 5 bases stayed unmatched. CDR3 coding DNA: TGCGCCAGCAGCCAAGATCGACTAGCGAGGACAGATACGCAGTATTTT. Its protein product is CASSQDRLARTDTQYF.

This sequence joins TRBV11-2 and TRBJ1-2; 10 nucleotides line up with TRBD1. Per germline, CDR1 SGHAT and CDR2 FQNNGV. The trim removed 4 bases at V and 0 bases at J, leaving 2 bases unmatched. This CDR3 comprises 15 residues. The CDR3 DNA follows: TGTGCCAGCAGCTCTGGACAGGGGGCTAACTATGGCTACACCTTC. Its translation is CASSSGQGANYGYTF.

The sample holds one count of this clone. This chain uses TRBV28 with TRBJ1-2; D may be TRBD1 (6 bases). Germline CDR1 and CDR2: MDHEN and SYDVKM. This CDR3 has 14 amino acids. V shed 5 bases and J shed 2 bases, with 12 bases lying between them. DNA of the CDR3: TGTGCCAGCAGTCCATACACAGGGAACTATGGCTACACCTTC. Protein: CASSPYTGNYGYTF.

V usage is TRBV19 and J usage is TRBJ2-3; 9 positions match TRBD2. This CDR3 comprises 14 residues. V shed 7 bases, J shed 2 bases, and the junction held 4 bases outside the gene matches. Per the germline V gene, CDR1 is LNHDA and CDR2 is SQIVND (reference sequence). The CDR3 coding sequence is TGTGCCAGTAATCTAGCGGGGAACACAGATACGCAGTATTTT. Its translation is CASNLAGNTDTQYF.

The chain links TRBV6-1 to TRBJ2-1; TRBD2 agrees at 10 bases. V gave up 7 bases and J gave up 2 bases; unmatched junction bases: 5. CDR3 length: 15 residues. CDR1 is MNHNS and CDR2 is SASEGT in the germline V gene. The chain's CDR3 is CASTRGLATYNEQFF. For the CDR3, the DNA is TGTGCCAGCACGCGGGGACTAGCGACCTACAATGAGCAGTTCTTC.

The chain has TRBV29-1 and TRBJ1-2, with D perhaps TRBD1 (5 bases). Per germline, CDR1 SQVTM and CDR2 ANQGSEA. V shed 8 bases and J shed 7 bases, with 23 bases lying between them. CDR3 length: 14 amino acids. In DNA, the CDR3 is TGCAGCTACCTTAGGGGAGGGTCTGAAACTGGCTACACCTTC. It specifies CSYLRGGSETGYTF.

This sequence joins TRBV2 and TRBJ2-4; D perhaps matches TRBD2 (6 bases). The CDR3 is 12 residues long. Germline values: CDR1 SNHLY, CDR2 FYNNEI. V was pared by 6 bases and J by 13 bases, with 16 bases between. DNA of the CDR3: TGTGCCAGCAGCGCGGGACTGACTCGACAGTACTTC. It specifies CASSAGLTRQYF.

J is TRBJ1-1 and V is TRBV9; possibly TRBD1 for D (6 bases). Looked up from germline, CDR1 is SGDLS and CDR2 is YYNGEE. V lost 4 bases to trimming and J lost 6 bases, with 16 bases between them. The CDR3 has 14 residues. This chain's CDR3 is CASSFSGTTAEAFF. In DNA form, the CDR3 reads TGTGCCAGCAGCTTCTCCGGGACAACTGCTGAAGCTTTCTTT.

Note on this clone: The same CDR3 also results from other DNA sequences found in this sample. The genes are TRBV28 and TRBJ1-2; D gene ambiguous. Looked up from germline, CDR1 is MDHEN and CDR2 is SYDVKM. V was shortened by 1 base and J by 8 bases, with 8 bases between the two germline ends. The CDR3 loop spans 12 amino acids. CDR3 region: CASSLLGGGYTF. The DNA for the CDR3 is TGTGCCAGCAGTTTATTGGGAGGAGGCTACACCTTC.

This chain's CDR3 is CASYQTHRSYEQYF. CDR3 bases: TGTGCCAGCTATCAAACCCACAGATCCTACGAGCAGTACTTC. The J gene is TRBJ2-7, the V gene TRBV6-5, with D unclear. This CDR3 spans 14 amino acids. Trimming stripped 8 bases from V and 1 base from J, with 15 bases between. Per the germline V gene, CDR1 is MNHEY and CDR2 is SVGAGI.

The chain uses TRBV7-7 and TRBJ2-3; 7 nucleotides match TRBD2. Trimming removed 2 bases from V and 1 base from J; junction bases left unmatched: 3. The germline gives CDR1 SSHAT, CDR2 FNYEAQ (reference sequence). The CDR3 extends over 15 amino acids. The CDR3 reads CASSLLGGGTDTQYF. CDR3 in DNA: TGTGCCAGCAGCTTATTGGGGGGGGGCACAGATACGCAGTATTTT.

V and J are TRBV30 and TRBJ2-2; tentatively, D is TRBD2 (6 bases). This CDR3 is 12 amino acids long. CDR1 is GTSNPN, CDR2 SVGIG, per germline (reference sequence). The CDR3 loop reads CGEESWAGELFF. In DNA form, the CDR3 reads TGTGGGGAGGAGTCGTGGGCCGGGGAGCTGTTTTTT.

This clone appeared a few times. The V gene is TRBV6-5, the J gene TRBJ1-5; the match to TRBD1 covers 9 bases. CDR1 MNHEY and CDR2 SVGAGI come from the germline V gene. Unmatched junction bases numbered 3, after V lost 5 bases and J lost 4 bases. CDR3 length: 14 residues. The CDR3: CASSPGTGNQPQHF. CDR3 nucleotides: TGTGCCAGCAGTCCGGGGACAGGGAATCAGCCCCAGCATTTT.

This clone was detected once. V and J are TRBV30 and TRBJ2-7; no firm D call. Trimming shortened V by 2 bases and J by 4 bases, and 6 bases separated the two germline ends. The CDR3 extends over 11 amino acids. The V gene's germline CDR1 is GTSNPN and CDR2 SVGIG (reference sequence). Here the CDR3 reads CAWSRSYEQYF. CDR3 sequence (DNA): TGTGCCTGGAGTCGGTCTTACGAGCAGTACTTC. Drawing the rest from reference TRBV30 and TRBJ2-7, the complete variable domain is SQTIHQWPATLVQPVGSPLSLECTVEGTSNPNLYWYRQAAGRGLQLLFYSVGIGQISSEVPQNLSASRPQDRQFILSSKKLLLSDSGFYLCAWSRSYEQYFGPGTRLTVT.

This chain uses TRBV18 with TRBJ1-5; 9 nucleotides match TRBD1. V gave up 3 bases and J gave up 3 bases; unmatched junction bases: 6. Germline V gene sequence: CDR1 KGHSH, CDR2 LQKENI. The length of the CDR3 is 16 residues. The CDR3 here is CASSPAGTGNNQPQHF. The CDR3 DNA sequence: TGTGCCAGCTCACCGGCCGGGACAGGGAACAATCAGCCCCAGCATTTT.

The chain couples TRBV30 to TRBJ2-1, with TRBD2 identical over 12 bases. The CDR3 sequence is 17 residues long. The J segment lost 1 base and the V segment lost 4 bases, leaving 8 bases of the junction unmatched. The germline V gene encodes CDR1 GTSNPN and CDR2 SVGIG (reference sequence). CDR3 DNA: TGTGCCTGGACGTCGTGGCTAGCGGGAGGGTCCTACAATGAGCAGTTCTTC. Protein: CAWTSWLAGGSYNEQFF.

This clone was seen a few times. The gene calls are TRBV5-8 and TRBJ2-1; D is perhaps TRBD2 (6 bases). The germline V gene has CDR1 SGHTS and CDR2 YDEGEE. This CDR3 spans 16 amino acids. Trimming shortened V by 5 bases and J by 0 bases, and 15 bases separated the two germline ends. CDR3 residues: CASSLMVGGSYNEQFF. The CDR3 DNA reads TGTGCCAGCAGTTTGATGGTCGGGGGCTCCTACAATGAGCAGTTCTTC.

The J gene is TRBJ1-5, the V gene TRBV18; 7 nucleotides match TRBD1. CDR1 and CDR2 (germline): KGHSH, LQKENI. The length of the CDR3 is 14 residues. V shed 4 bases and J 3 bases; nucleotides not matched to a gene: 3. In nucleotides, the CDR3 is TGTGCCAGCTCACTGGGACAGAACAATCAGCCCCAGCATTTT. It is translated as CASSLGQNNQPQHF.

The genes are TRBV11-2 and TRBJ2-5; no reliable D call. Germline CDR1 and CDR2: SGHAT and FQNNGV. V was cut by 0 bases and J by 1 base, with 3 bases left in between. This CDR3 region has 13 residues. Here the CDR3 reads CASSLDSQETQYF. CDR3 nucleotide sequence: TGTGCCAGCAGCTTAGACAGCCAAGAGACCCAGTACTTC.

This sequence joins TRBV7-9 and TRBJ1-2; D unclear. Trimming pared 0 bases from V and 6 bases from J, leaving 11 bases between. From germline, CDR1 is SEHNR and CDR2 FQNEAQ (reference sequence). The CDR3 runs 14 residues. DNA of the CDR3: TGTGCCAGCAGCTTAGCGGGCTCCCACAATGGCTACACCTTC. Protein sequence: CASSLAGSHNGYTF.

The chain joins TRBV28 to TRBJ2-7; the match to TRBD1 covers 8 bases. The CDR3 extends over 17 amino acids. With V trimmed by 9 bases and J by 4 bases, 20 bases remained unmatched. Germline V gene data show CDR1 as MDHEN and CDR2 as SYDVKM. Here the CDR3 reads CASRGTGERLNKYEQYF. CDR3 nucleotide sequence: TGTGCCAGTCGCGGGACAGGCGAACGGCTTAATAAATACGAGCAGTACTTC.